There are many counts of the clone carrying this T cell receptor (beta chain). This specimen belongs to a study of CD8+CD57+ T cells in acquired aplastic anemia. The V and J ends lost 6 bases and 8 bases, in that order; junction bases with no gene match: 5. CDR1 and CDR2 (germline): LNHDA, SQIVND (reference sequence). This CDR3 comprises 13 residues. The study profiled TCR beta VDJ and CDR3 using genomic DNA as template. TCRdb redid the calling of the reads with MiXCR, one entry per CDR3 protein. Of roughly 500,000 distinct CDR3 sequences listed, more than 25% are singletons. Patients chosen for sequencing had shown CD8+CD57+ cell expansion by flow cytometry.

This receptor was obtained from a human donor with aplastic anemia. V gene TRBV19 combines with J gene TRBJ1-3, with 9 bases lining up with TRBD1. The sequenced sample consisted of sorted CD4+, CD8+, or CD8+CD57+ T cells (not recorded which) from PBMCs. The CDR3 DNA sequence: TGTGCCAGTAGCGGACAGGGGAAAGACACCATATATTTT. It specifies CASSGQGKDTIYF.